This T cell receptor beta chain stems from a study of blood T cell repertoires in COVID-19 (dated by TCRdb to between 2020 and 2021). Concerning the study at large: Collaborator samples came from the United States, Italy and Spain and covered acute and convalescent phases of COVID-19. The material from the prospective study consisted of cDNA or gDNA derived from T cells, B-cell-depleted T cells, or PBMCs. The dataset comprised deeply sampled blood TCRbeta repertoires from subjects exposed to, actively infected with, or recovered from COVID-19. A freely available public database, intended as a resource for researchers studying the immune response to SARS-CoV-2, is where the repertoires were released. The samples were drawn from the first 160 participants of the ongoing ImmuneRACE study and from about 1,200 subjects provided by 6 global collaborators. Sample metadata almost always included a de-identified subject ID, COVID-19 status, age in years and sex. Where available, HLA class I and class II types were taken from metadata supplied by the sample provider and were not determined by assay-based typing. What the study reported, not specific to this receptor: Clinical and demographic metadata were provided uncurated, with the amount varying by source and participant.

The immunoSEQ Assay, a bias-controlled multiplex PCR, was used to amplify TCRbeta CDR3 regions from genomic DNA. In the source study's methods: Nucleated cell counts per sample were estimated from amplification of reference gene primers within the assay. Sequence reads were collapsed and filtered to measure the absolute abundance of every unique TCRbeta CDR3 rearrangement. For each sample, productive Simpson clonality was calculated as the square root of Simpson's diversity index over productive rearrangements. TCRdb re-hosts the immuneACCESS table, in-frame sequences only. Its copies lack some clones; in the studies checked, an unresolved V gene accounts for under half of them, and the cause for the rest is not known. V and J calls and clone size follow that table, whereas D and trimming were derived from the DNA. The sample table records approximately 500,000 clones; 75% to 90% of these occur just once. The ten largest clones take up 3% to 4% of the sample.

The collaborating institutions used their own protocols to collect whole blood in K2EDTA tubes. For TCRbeta analysis, collaborators shipped samples as frozen whole blood, isolated PBMCs, or DNA extracted from either of those sample types. The junction shows trimming of 2 bases on V and 2 bases on J, plus 18 bases between the germline ends. CDR1 and CDR2 are read off the germline V gene as SGHTA and FQGNSA. Spanning cysteine to phenylalanine, the CDR3 consists of 17 amino acids. The DNA shown is the 51-base CDR3, in frame from base 1. Notes on this clone: Its specific antigen is unknown. No base quality values were provided; no much bigger clone lies one nucleotide off.

The V and J genes are TRBV7-2 and TRBJ1-1, with the D gene call left open. What was sequenced was peripheral blood. The sequence was collected from a human donor in a cohort sampled during active COVID-19. The base sequence is TGTGCCAGCAGCTTACGGTCCTCTTCGACGGGAAACACTGAAGCTTTCTTT. Translated, this is CASSLRSSSTGNTEAFF. With the portions outside the CDR3 filled from the reference TRBV7-2 and TRBJ1-1 genes, the complete variable region becomes GAGVSQSPSNKVTEKGKDVELRCDPISGHTALYWYRQSLGQGLEFLIYFQGNSAPDKSGLPSDRFSAERTGGSVSTLTIQRTQQEDSAVYLCASSLRSSSTGNTEAFFGQGTRLTVV.